These T cell receptor beta chains were read from a single sample in a study of T cell repertoires in cytomegalovirus infection. TCRdb reanalysed the reads using MiXCR and keeps one entry per CDR3 protein. The table lists about 360,000 distinct CDR3 sequences, about a sixth of them singletons, with approximately 10% in the top ten. The material sequenced was PBMCs. The receptors here all came from a human donor in good health (CMV status not recorded). Some clones in this sample may be carry-over from other donors' samples. CDR3s include the opening cysteine and the closing phenylalanine or tryptophan. A D gene is named only where the DNA matches it firmly. Where a row states a size, it is once, few, many or the class of an expanded clone; other rows omit it.

many,TRBV7-2,TRBJ2-7,NA,TGTGCCAGCAGCTTAATTTGGGATTCGTACGAGCAGTACTTC,CASSLIWDSYEQYF
many,TRBV7-2,TRBJ1-4,NA,TGTGCCAGCAGCCGGCAAGGGGCTACTAATGAAAAACTGTTTTTT,CASSRQGATNEKLFF
NA,TRBV20-1,TRBJ2-1,TRBD2,TGCAGTGCTTCCAGGACTAGCGGGAGTCCCCACAGTGAGCAGTTCTTC,CSASRTSGSPHSEQFF
NA,TRBV6-2/TRBV6-3,TRBJ1-5,NA,TGTGCCAGCAGTTACTCGATGGTGAGGGATCAGCCCCAGCATTTT,CASSYSMVRDQPQHF
NA,TRBV30,TRBJ2-5,TRBD2,TGTGCCTGGAGTGTATTGCTAGCGGGAGGGCCCCAGACCCAGTACTTC,CAWSVLLAGGPQTQYF
many,TRBV7-2,TRBJ1-4,NA,TGTGCCAGCAGCTTAACGACTTATGAAAAACTGTTTTTT,CASSLTTYEKLFF
few,TRBV7-2,TRBJ1-3,NA,TGTGCCAGCAGCCTCCACGGGACGGTCTCTGGAAACACCATATATTTT,CASSLHGTVSGNTIYF
few,TRBV4-1,TRBJ1-5,NA,TGCGCCAGCAGCCAAGACCCCTATAGCAATCAGCCCCAGCATTTT,CASSQDPYSNQPQHF
few,TRBV30,TRBJ1-5,TRBD1,TGTGCCTGGCAGGGACAGGGCAATCAGCCCCAGCATTTT,CAWQGQGNQPQHF
NA,TRBV20-1,TRBJ2-5,NA,TGCAGTGCTGAGAAGGCGGGCCAAGAGACCCAGTACTTC,CSAEKAGQETQYF
NA,TRBV10-1,TRBJ1-3,NA,TGCGCCAGCAGTGAGGGGTCCGGGACCATATATTTT,CASSEGSGTIYF
NA,TRBV19,TRBJ1-1,NA,TGTGCCAGTACTCCTCAGGGGTCCTCCACGAACACTGAAGCTTTCTTT,CASTPQGSSTNTEAFF
NA,TRBV2,TRBJ2-7,TRBD1,TGTGCCAGCAGACCCGGACAGGGATCGGGGGAGCAGTACTTC,CASRPGQGSGEQYF
many,TRBV7-2,TRBJ2-5,TRBD2,TGTGCCAGCAGGCGGGGACTAGCGGGTGGAAGGGAGACCCAGTACTTC,CASRRGLAGGRETQYF
many,TRBV7-2,TRBJ2-1,NA,TGTGCCAGCAGCTCCGGTCGGGGGGCTGGTGAGCAGTTCTTC,CASSSGRGAGEQFF
few,TRBV20-1,TRBJ2-5,NA,TGCAGTGCTAGAGATATCGGGGCAGGGGGGGTCCAAGAGACCCAGTACTTC,CSARDIGAGGVQETQYF
NA,TRBV5-1,TRBJ2-7,TRBD1,TGCGCCAGCAGCCCTACCTGGAAGGACAGGGGCTCCTACGAGCAGTACTTC,CASSPTWKDRGSYEQYF
NA,TRBV20-1,TRBJ2-7,TRBD1,TGCAGTGCTAGTAGGTCGAGGACAGGGTATTCCTACGAGCAGTACTTC,CSASRSRTGYSYEQYF
many,TRBV6-1,TRBJ2-7,TRBD1,TGTGCCAGCAGACAGGGGGCAGGGGGAAAAGAGCAGTACTTC,CASRQGAGGKEQYF
few,TRBV7-6,TRBJ2-5,NA,TGTGCCAGCAGCTTATCTCGGTCAGTGATCCAAGAGACCCAGTACTTC,CASSLSRSVIQETQYF
once,TRBV2,TRBJ2-4,NA,TGTGCCAGCAGTGAATCTCCAGGACAGCAAATCAAAAACATTCAGTACTTC,CASSESPGQQIKNIQYF
few,TRBV7-9,TRBJ2-3,NA,TGTGCCAGCGTAGGTCCCGATACGCAGTATTTT,CASVGPDTQYF
few,TRBV12-3/TRBV12-4,TRBJ2-3,NA,TGTGCCAGCAAAATCGGGAGTAGCACAGATACGCAGTATTTT,CASKIGSSTDTQYF
NA,TRBV12-3/TRBV12-4,TRBJ1-1,TRBD1,TGTGCCAGCAGTTTGGGACAGGTTTGGACTGAAGCTTTCTTT,CASSLGQVWTEAFF